These 13 T cell receptor beta chains were all obtained from the same sample, sequenced in a study of beta chain features in type 1 diabetes. The study, taken as a whole, reports: TCRB CDR3s were moderately but significantly shorter in Type 1 diabetes patients in all four CD4+ subsets.

The investigators reverse transcribed all of the isolated RNA, so they sequenced expressed TCRB transcripts. TCRdb keeps only in-frame clones here, not all; method: immunoSEQ multiplex PCR. The data show approximately 43,000 clones, 65% to 80% seen once. These receptors lack a known antigen. The material sequenced was Tregs from blood. The receptors were gathered from a man younger than 45 with type 1 diabetes. Some clones in this sample may be carry-over from other donors' samples.

The V call is TRBV7-9, the J call TRBJ1-2, with 7 bases matching TRBD1. The J segment lost 4 bases and the V segment lost 2 bases, leaving 4 bases of the junction unmatched. The CDR3 is 14 residues long. Germline V gene sequence: CDR1 SEHNR, CDR2 FQNEAQ (reference sequence). DNA for the CDR3: TGTGCCAGCAGCTTAACAGGGGACTTCTATGGCTACACCTTC. Encoded protein: CASSLTGDFYGYTF.

The chain combines TRBV10-3 with TRBJ2-7; the match to TRBD1 covers 10 bases. V trimming: 6 bases; J trimming: 4 bases; junction bases outside the gene matches: 9. The CDR3 is 15 residues long. CDR1 and CDR2 (germline): ENHRY, SYGVKD. The CDR3 loop is CAIRQTGGSGYEQYF. The CDR3 DNA follows: TGTGCCATCAGGCAGACAGGGGGCTCGGGGTACGAGCAGTACTTC.

CDR3 residues: CASLQYGGETQYF. The CDR3 DNA reads as TGTGCCAGCCTTCAATACGGGGGAGAGACCCAGTACTTC. This sequence joins TRBV7-8 and TRBJ2-5; TRBD2 is a possible D gene (6 bases). The CDR3 runs to 13 residues. The V gene's germline CDR1 is SGHVS and CDR2 FQNEAQ. V gave up 8 bases and J gave up 4 bases, with 14 bases separating them.

This clone has a handful of counts. The gene calls are TRBV18 and TRBJ1-1, with 7 bases aligning to TRBD1. This CDR3 comprises 14 residues. Trimming removed 6 bases from V and 6 bases from J; junction bases left unmatched: 10. The germline V gene encodes CDR1 KGHSH and CDR2 LQKENI. The CDR3 region has the DNA TGTGCCAGCTCCCAACAGGGGAGCGTTCCTGAAGCTTTCTTT. Translation: CASSQQGSVPEAFF.

Of note for this clone: Germline and junction disagree at one end, which may indicate a read error. This rearrangement joins TRBV29-1 to TRBJ2-2; D gene unclear. Germline CDR1 is SQVTM and CDR2 is ANQGSEA. The CDR3 runs 13 residues. CDR3 nucleotides: TGCAGCGTTGAAGCGGCGGTCACCCGGGAGCTGTTTTTT. As protein: CSVEAAVTRELFF.

The chain uses TRBV12-5 and TRBJ2-1, with 9 nucleotides matching TRBD1. The germline CDR1 and CDR2 sequences are LGHNT and FRNRAP. The CDR3 extends over 15 amino acids. V was pared by 1 base and J by 10 bases, with 8 bases of the junction left unmatched. CDR3 sequence: CASGLGEQGAGEQFF. The CDR3 nucleotides read TGTGCTAGTGGTTTGGGGGAACAGGGGGCTGGCGAGCAGTTCTTC.

The CDR3 nucleotides read TGTGCCAGCCCGGGTGCCACTAATGAAAAACTGTTTTTT. This encodes CASPGATNEKLFF. The V and J genes are TRBV25-1 and TRBJ1-4; D is undetermined. Germline assignment: CDR1 MGHDK and CDR2 SYGVNS. The CDR3 loop spans 13 amino acids. V lost 8 bases to trimming and J lost 2 bases, with 9 bases between them. Using reference TRBV25-1 and TRBJ1-4 for the parts outside the CDR3, the full variable domain is EADIYQTPRYLVIGTGKKITLECSQTMGHDKMYWYQQDPGMELHLIHYSYGVNSTEKGDLSSESTVSRIRTEHFPLTLESARPSHTSQYLCASPGATNEKLFFGSGTQLSVL.

The V call is TRBV4-3, the J call TRBJ2-2, with a tentative D call TRBD2 (7 bases). The CDR3 has 16 residues. Per germline, CDR1 LGHNA and CDR2 YSLEER. V shed 1 base and J shed 5 bases, with 14 bases lying between them. This chain's CDR3 is CASSQVAEGGTGELFF. The CDR3 nucleotides are TGCGCCAGCAGCCAAGTCGCCGAGGGGGGGACCGGGGAGCTGTTTTTT.

This sequence joins TRBV2 and TRBJ2-5; possible D gene TRBD2, 5 bases. CDR1 and CDR2 from the germline V gene are SNHLY and FYNNEI. Trimming took 5 bases from V and 2 from J, leaving 6 bases between them. CDR3 length: 12 amino acids. The CDR3 is CASSPGQETQYF. The CDR3 region has the DNA TGTGCCAGCAGTCCGGGACAAGAGACCCAGTACTTC.

The gene calls are TRBV7-3 and TRBJ2-2; 11 bases line up with TRBD2. Trimming cost V 4 bases and J 4 bases; bases outside gene matches: 2. CDR3 length: 15 amino acids. CDR1 SGHTA and CDR2 FQGTGA come from the germline V gene. The CDR3 DNA reads TGTGCCAGCAGCTCTGGGACTAGCGGCACCGGGGAGCTGTTTTTT. Translated, it gives CASSSGTSGTGELFF.

V is TRBV5-1 and J is TRBJ2-7; tentative D call: TRBD1 (5 bases). The V end was cut by 4 bases, the J end by 3 bases, with 14 bases between. The CDR3 is 14 amino acids. Germline assignment: CDR1 SGHRS and CDR2 YFSETQ. CDR3 nucleotides: TGCGCCAGCAGCCCGGCGCCAGGGAACTACGAGCAGTACTTC. Protein: CASSPAPGNYEQYF. Together with reference TRBV5-1 and TRBJ2-7, the CDR3 gives the full variable domain: KAGVTQTPRYLIKTRGQQVTLSCSPISGHRSVSWYQQTPGQGLQFLFEYFSETQRNKGNFPGRFSGRQFSNSRSEMNVSTLELGDSALYLCASSPAPGNYEQYFGPGTRLTVT.

The V call is TRBV19, the J call TRBJ2-5; TRBD1 matches at 9 bases. The DNA end favors TRBJ2-7, so the J call may be wrong. CDR1 and CDR2 from the germline V gene are LNHDA and SQIVND (reference sequence). The CDR3 runs to 15 residues. In nucleotides, the CDR3 is TGTGCCAGTAGTGCCTTAAGACAGGGGGGCTACGAGCAGTACTTC. Protein sequence: CASSALRQGGYEQYF.

The rearrangement joins TRBV7-9 to TRBJ2-7; TRBD1 aligns across 7 bases. The CDR3 consists of 15 residues. Germline CDR1 and CDR2: SEHNR and FQNEAQ (reference sequence). Germline trimming cut 7 bases from V and 3 bases from J; bases unmatched to any gene: 12. CDR3 DNA sequence: TGTGCCAGCACCCAGACAGGGAGTAATCTCTACGAGCAGTACTTC. This codes for CASTQTGSNLYEQYF.